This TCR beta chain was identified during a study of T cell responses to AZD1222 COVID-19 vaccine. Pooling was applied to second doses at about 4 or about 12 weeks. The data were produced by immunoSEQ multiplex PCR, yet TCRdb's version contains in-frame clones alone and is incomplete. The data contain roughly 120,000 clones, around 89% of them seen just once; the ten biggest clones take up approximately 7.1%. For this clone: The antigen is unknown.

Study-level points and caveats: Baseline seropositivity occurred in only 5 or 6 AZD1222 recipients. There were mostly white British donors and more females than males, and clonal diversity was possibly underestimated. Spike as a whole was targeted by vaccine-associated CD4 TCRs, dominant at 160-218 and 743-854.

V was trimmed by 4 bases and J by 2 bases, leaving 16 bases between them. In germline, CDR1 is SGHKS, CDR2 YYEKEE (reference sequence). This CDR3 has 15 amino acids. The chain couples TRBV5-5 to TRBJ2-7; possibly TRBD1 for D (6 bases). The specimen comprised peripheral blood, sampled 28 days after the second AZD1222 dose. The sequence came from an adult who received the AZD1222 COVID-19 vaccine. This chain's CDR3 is CASSGRGGSTYEQYF. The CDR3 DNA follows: TGTGCCAGCAGCGGCCGAGGGGGATCAACCTACGAGCAGTACTTC.